This entry describes one T cell receptor beta chain. The data were obtained in a study of Tregs in tolerant kidney transplant recipients. Method: immunoSEQ multiplex PCR; TCRdb's copy keeps in-frame clones and lacks some. Of over 85,000 clones listed, 93% are singletons. Germline V lookup: CDR1 LNHDA, CDR2 SQIVND (reference sequence). The CDR3 is made up of 15 amino acids. V was clipped by 7 bases and J by 7 bases; unmatched bases: 10. Here the sequenced sample was CD4+ T cells from blood, taken before the transplant. The chain employs TRBV19 and TRBJ2-1, with 10 bases matching TRBD2. This TCR was recovered from a human donor who received a combined kidney and bone marrow transplant. The CDR3 region is CASNPLAGVRNEQFF. The CDR3 nucleotides read TGTGCCAGTAACCCTCTAGCGGGGGTCAGGAATGAGCAGTTCTTC.